This T cell receptor beta chain emerged from a study of regulatory T cells in long-lasting Graves disease. Notes on the study in general: Sampling was limited to peripheral blood rather than thyroid tissue.

The time point was: newly diagnosed GD, antithyroid drugs for less than 3 months. Following extraction of RNA from PBMCs, that RNA was used to make the TCR library. Many counts were recorded for this clonotype. Antigen unknown. The CDR3 runs 15 residues. V dropped 6 bases and J dropped 6; count of bases not matched to a gene: 6. Looked up from germline, CDR1 is ENHRY and CDR2 is SYGVKD. TCR beta libraries were built with iRepertoire HTBI primers and Arm-PCR of CDR3 regions. TCRdb redid the calling of the multiplex PCR reads with MiXCR, one entry per CDR3 protein. The data contain approximately 400,000 distinct CDR3 sequences, 15% of them singletons. The same sample was also used in a study of T cells in Graves' hyperthyroidism and ophthalmopathy. That work contributes: Each diagnosis drew on symptoms, thyroxine, TRAb, thyroid ultrasound and orbital computed tomography findings. Most expanded thyroid clonotypes above 0.001 also appeared in blood.

V gene TRBV10-3 combines with J gene TRBJ1-6; 9 bases agree with TRBD1. This TCR derives from a woman in her 40s with Graves disease. Sequenced here: peripheral blood mononuclear cells (PBMCs), sampled at new diagnosis, from a patient treated with antithyroid drugs. The CDR3 spells CAIRGQGMGNSPLHF. The CDR3 bases are TGTGCCATCAGAGGACAGGGGATGGGTAATTCACCCCTCCACTTT.